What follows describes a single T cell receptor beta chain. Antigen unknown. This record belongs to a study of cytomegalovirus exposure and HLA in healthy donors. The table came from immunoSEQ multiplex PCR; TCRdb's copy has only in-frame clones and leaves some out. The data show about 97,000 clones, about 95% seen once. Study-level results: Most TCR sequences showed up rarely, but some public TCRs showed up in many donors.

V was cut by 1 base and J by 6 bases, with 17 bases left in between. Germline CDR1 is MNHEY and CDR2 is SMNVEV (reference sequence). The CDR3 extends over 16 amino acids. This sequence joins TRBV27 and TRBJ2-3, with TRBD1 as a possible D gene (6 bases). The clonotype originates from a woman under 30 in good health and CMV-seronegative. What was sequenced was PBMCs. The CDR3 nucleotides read TGTGCCAGCAGTTTATTCAGGGGAGCTGGAACGGATACGCAGTATTTT. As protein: CASSLFRGAGTDTQYF.